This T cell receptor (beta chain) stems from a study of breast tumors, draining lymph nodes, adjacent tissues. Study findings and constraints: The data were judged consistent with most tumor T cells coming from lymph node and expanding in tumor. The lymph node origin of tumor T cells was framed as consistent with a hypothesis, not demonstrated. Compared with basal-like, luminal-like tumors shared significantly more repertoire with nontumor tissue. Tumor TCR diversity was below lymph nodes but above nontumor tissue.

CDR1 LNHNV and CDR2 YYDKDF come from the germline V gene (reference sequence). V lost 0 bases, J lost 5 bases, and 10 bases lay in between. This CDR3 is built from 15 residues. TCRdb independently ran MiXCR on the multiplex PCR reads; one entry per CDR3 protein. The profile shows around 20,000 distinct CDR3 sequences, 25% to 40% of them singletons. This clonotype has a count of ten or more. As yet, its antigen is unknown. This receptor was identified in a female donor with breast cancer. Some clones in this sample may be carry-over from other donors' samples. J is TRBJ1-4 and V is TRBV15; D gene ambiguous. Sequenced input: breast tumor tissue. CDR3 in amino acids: CATSRDKGANEKLFF. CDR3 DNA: TGTGCCACCAGCAGAGATAAGGGTGCGAATGAAAAACTGTTTTTT. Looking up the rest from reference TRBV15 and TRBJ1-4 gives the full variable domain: DAMVIQNPRYQVTQFGKPVTLSCSQTLNHNVMYWYQQKSSQAPKLLFHYYDKDFNNEADTPDNFQSRRPNTSFCFLDIRSPGLGDTAMYLCATSRDKGANEKLFFGSGTQLSVL.